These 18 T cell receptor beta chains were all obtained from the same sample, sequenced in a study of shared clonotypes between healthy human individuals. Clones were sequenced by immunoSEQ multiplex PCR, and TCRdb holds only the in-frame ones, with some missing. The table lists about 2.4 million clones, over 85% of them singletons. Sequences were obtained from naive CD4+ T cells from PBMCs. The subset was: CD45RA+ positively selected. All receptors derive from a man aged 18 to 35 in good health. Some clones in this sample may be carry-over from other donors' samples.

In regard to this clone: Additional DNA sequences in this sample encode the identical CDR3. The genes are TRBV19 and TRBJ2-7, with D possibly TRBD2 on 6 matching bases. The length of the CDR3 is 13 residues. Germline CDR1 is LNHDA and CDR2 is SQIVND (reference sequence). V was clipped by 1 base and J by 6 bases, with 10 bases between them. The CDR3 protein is CASSIGRAGEQYF. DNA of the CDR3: TGTGCCAGTAGTATAGGCCGAGCGGGCGAGCAGTACTTC.

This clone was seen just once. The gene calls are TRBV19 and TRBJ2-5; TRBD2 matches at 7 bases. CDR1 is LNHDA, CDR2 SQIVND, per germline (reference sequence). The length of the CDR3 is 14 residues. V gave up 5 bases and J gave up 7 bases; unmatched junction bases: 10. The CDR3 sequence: CASSRGRSGGTQYF. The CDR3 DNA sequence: TGTGCCAGTAGTCGGGGACGCTCGGGAGGGACCCAGTACTTC.

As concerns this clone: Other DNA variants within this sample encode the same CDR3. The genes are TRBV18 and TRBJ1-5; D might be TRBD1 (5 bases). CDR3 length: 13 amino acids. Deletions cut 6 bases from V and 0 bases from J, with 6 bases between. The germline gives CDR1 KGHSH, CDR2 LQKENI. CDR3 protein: CASSGGSNQPQHF. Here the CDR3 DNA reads TGTGCCAGCTCCGGGGGTAGCAATCAGCCCCAGCATTTT.

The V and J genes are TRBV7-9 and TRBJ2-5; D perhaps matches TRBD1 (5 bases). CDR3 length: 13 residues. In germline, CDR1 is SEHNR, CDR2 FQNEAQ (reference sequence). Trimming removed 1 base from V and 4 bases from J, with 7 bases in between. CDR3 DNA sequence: TGTGCCAGCAGCTTAGGGCAGGGAGAGACCCAGTACTTC. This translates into CASSLGQGETQYF. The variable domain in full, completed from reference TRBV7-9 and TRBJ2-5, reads DTGVSQNPRHKITKRGQNVTFRCDPISEHNRLYWYRQTLGQGPEFLTYFQNEAQLEKSRLLSDRFSAERPKGSFSTLEIQRTEQGDSAMYLCASSLGQGETQYFGPGTRLLVL.

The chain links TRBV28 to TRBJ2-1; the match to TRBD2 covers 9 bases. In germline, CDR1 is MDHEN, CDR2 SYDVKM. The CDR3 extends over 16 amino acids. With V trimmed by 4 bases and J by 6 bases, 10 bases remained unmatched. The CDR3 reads CASSSPGTSQRNEQFF. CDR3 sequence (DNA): TGTGCCAGCAGTTCCCCCGGGACTAGCCAGCGCAATGAGCAGTTCTTC. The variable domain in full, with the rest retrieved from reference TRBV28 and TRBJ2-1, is DVKVTQSSRYLVKRTGEKVFLECVQDMDHENMFWYRQDPGLGLRLIYFSYDVKMKEKGDIPEGYSVSREKKERFSLILESASTNQTSMYLCASSSPGTSQRNEQFFGPGTRLTVL.

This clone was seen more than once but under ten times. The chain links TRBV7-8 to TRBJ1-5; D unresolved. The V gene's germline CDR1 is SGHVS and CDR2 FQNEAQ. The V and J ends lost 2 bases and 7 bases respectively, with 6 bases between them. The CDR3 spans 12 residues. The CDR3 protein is CASSLIRQPQHF. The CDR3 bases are TGTGCCAGCAGCTTAATTCGCCAGCCCCAGCATTTT. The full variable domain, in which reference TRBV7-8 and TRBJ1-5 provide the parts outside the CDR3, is GAGVSQSPRYKVAKRGQDVALRCDPISGHVSLFWYQQALGQGPEFLTYFQNEAQLDKSGLPSDRFFAERPEGSVSTLKIQRTQQEDSAVYLCASSLIRQPQHFGDGTRLSIL.

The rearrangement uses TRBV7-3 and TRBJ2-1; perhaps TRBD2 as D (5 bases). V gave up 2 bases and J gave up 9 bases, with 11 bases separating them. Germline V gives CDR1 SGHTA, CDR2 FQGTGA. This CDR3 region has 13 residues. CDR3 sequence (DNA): TGTGCCAGCAGCTTAGAACGGGAAAGTGAGCAGTTCTTC. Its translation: CASSLERESEQFF.

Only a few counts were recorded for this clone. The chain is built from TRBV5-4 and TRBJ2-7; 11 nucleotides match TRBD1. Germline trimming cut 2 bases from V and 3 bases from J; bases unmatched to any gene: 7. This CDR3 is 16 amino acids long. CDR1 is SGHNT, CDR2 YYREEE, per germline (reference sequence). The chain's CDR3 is CASSLPTGTGGYEQYF. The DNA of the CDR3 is TGTGCCAGCAGCTTACCGACCGGGACAGGGGGCTACGAGCAGTACTTC.

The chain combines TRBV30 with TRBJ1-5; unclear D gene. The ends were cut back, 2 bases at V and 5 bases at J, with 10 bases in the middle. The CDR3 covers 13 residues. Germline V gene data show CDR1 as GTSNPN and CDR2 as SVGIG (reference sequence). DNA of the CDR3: TGTGCCTGGAGTAATCAGTCCTATCAGCCCCAGCATTTT. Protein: CAWSNQSYQPQHF.

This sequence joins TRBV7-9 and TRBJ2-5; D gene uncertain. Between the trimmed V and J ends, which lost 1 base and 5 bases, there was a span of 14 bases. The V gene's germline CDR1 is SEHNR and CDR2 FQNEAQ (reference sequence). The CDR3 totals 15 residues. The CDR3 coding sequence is TGTGCCAGCAGCTTAGTCCCGGTCAGAGGCGAGACCCAGTACTTC. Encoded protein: CASSLVPVRGETQYF.

The CDR3: CASRTLDSWDPPRFF. In DNA, the CDR3 is TGCGCCAGCAGAACCCTCGACTCCTGGGACCCCCCGCGGTTCTTC. V usage is TRBV5-1 and J usage is TRBJ2-1, with D perhaps TRBD1 or TRBD2 (5 bases each). CDR1 is SGHRS, CDR2 YFSETQ, per germline. V lost 5 bases and J lost 15, with 27 bases in between. The CDR3 is 15 amino acids.

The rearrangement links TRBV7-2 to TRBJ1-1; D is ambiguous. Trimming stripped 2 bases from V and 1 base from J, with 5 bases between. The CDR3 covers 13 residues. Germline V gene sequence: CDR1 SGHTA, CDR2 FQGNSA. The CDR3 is CASSLIRNTEAFF. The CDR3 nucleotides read TGTGCCAGCAGCTTAATCAGGAACACTGAAGCTTTCTTT.

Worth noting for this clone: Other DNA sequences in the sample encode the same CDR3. The CDR3 bases are TGCGCCAGCAGCGGGCAGGACACCGGGGAGCTGTTTTTT. It specifies CASSGQDTGELFF. The chain links TRBV5-1 to TRBJ2-2; D unclear. Trimming removed 4 bases at V and 3 bases at J, with 7 bases between. Germline CDR1 SGHRS, CDR2 YFSETQ. This CDR3 region has 13 residues. Full variable domain (outside the CDR3, taken from reference TRBV5-1 and TRBJ2-2): KAGVTQTPRYLIKTRGQQVTLSCSPISGHRSVSWYQQTPGQGLQFLFEYFSETQRNKGNFPGRFSGRQFSNSRSEMNVSTLELGDSALYLCASSGQDTGELFFGEGSRLTVL.

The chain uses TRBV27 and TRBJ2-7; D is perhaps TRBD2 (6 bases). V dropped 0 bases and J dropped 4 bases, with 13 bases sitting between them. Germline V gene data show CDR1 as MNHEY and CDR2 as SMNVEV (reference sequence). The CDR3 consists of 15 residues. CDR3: CASSLSPGGLYEQYF. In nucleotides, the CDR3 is TGTGCCAGCAGTTTATCGCCAGGAGGGTTATACGAGCAGTACTTC.

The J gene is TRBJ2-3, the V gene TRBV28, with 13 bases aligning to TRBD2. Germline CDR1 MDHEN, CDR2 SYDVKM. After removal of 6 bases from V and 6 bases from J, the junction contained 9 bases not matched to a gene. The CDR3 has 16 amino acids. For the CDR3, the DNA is TGTGCCAGCAGCTACATTGGACTAGCGGGAGCCGATACGCAGTATTTT. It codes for CASSYIGLAGADTQYF. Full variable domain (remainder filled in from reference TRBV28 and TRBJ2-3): DVKVTQSSRYLVKRTGEKVFLECVQDMDHENMFWYRQDPGLGLRLIYFSYDVKMKEKGDIPEGYSVSREKKERFSLILESASTNQTSMYLCASSYIGLAGADTQYFGPGTRLTVL.

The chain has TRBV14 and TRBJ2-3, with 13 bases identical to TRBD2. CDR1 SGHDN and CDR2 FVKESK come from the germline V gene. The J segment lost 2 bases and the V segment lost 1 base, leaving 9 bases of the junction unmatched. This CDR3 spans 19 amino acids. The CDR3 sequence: CASSQAAPGLAGITDTQYF. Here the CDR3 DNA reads TGTGCCAGCAGCCAAGCCGCCCCGGGACTAGCGGGGATCACAGATACGCAGTATTTT.

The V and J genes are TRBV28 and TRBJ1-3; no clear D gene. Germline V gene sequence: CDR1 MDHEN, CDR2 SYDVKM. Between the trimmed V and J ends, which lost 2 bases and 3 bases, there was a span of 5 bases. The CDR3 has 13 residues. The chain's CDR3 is CASSLGFGNTIYF. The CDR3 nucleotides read TGTGCCAGCAGTTTAGGGTTTGGAAACACCATATATTTT.

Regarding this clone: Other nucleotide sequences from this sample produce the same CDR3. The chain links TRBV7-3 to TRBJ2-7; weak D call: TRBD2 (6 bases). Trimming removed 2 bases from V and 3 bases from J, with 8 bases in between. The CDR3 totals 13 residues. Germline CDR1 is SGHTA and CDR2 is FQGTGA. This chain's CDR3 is CASSLSGSYEQYF. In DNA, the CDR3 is TGTGCCAGCAGCTTATCCGGGAGCTACGAGCAGTACTTC. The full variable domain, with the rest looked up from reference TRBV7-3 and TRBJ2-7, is GAGVSQTPSNKVTEKGKYVELRCDPISGHTALYWYRQSLGQGPEFLIYFQGTGAADDSGLPNDRFFAVRPEGSVSTLKIQRTERGDSAVYLCASSLSGSYEQYFGPGTRLTVT.